The 22 T cell receptor beta chains given below trace back to one sample, sequenced in a study of T-cell memory formation after mild COVID-19. Using its own MiXCR run on the 5' RACE reads, TCRdb lists one record per CDR3 protein. The data hold about 140,000 distinct CDR3 sequences, with 15% to 20% observed a single time. Specimen: PBMCs or a T cell subset sorted from them (not recorded which). Every receptor here comes from an adult woman who had mild COVID-19 (a few samples of this study predate the infection). Cell type and time point are not known.

In DNA, the CDR3 is TGCGCCAGCAGCCCGATAATGATGGGGGAAACGCAGTATTTT. It encodes CASSPIMMGETQYF. The gene calls are TRBV5-1 and TRBJ2-3; D possibly matches TRBD1 or TRBD2 (5 bases each). V shed 4 bases and J shed 9 bases, with 18 bases lying between them. Germline values: CDR1 SGHRS, CDR2 YFSETQ. The CDR3 covers 14 residues. The variable domain in full, completed from reference TRBV5-1 and TRBJ2-3, reads KAGVTQTPRYLIKTRGQQVTLSCSPISGHRSVSWYQQTPGQGLQFLFEYFSETQRNKGNFPGRFSGRQFSNSRSEMNVSTLELGDSALYLCASSPIMMGETQYFGPGTRLTVL.

This sequence joins TRBV6-6 and TRBJ1-2, with no clear D. The germline V gene has CDR1 MNHNY and CDR2 SVGAGI (reference sequence). The CDR3 extends over 14 amino acids. The V end was cut by 3 bases, the J end by 2 bases, with 10 bases between. Written as DNA, the CDR3 is TGTGCCAGCAGTTATTCTACAGCAAACTATGGCTACACCTTC. Translation: CASSYSTANYGYTF.

This clonotype was counted only a few times. The chain links TRBV6-5 to TRBJ1-2; tentative D call: TRBD1 (5 bases). Germline CDR1 MNHEY, CDR2 SVGAGI. CDR3 size: 15 residues. V gave up 4 bases and J gave up 4 bases, with 16 bases separating them. The CDR3 region has the DNA TGTGCCAGCAGTTCAGGGCCCGGGGTCGGCTATGGCTACACCTTC. Translated, it gives CASSSGPGVGYGYTF.

The gene calls are TRBV5-6 and TRBJ1-1, with 8 bases that match TRBD1. The CDR3 contains 16 residues. V dropped 4 bases and J dropped 5; count of bases not matched to a gene: 13. Germline assignment: CDR1 SGHDT and CDR2 YYEEEE. The chain's CDR3 is CASSQATTGVETEAFF. CDR3 sequence (DNA): TGTGCCAGCAGCCAGGCCACGACAGGGGTGGAGACTGAAGCTTTCTTT.

This clonotype was seen at least ten times. J is TRBJ2-1 and V is TRBV4-2, with 9 bases aligning to TRBD2. Trimming cost V 1 base and J 2 bases; bases outside gene matches: 9. In germline, CDR1 is LGHNA, CDR2 YNFKEQ. The CDR3 sequence is 18 residues long. CDR3 region: CASSQGVAGAFTYNEQFF. The CDR3 DNA sequence: TGTGCCAGCAGCCAAGGGGTAGCGGGAGCTTTCACCTACAATGAGCAGTTCTTC.

This clonotype has a handful of counts. This rearrangement joins TRBV29-1 to TRBJ2-5, with D possibly matching TRBD2 (6 bases). This CDR3 region has 14 residues. Trimming cost V 2 bases and J 2 bases, with 12 bases left between them. Germline V gives CDR1 SQVTM, CDR2 ANQGSEA. Here the CDR3 DNA reads TGCAGCGTTGAATCGGTAGGGAGGCAAGAGACCCAGTACTTC. The encoded protein is CSVESVGRQETQYF. The full variable domain, completed using reference TRBV29-1 and TRBJ2-5, is SAVISQKPSRDICQRGTSLTIQCQVDSQVTMMFWYRQQPGQSLTLIATANQGSEATYESGFVIDKFPISRPNLTFSTLTVSNMSPEDSSIYLCSVESVGRQETQYFGPGTRLLVL.

In its sample, this clonotype was seen many times. V and J are TRBV5-1 and TRBJ2-3; D possibly corresponds to TRBD2 (6 bases). Germline V gene lookup returns CDR1 SGHRS and CDR2 YFSETQ. V dropped 3 bases and J dropped 2 bases, with 25 bases sitting between them. CDR3 length equals 19 residues. CDR3 coding DNA: TGCGCCAGCAGCTCGGACTACTTACGACCACTTACATCCACAGATACGCAGTATTTT. Protein sequence: CASSSDYLRPLTSTDTQYF. The entire variable domain, with the rest obtained from reference TRBV5-1 and TRBJ2-3, is as follows: KAGVTQTPRYLIKTRGQQVTLSCSPISGHRSVSWYQQTPGQGLQFLFEYFSETQRNKGNFPGRFSGRQFSNSRSEMNVSTLELGDSALYLCASSSDYLRPLTSTDTQYFGPGTRLTVL.

The genes are TRBV7-9 and TRBJ2-3; no clear D gene. This CDR3 has 13 residues. V lost 10 bases to trimming and J lost 6 bases, with 17 bases between them. Germline CDR1 SEHNR, CDR2 FQNEAQ (reference sequence). The chain's CDR3 is CATTPLTVDTQYF. CDR3 nucleotide sequence: TGTGCCACAACGCCCCTGACGGTCGATACGCAGTATTTT.

This clonotype was counted a few times. In nucleotides, the CDR3 is TGCAGCGTTGAAGTAACAGGGCGACGGACCGGGGAGCTGTTTTTT. Translated, it gives CSVEVTGRRTGELFF. The J gene is TRBJ2-2, the V gene TRBV29-1; a possible D gene is TRBD1 (6 bases). CDR3 size: 15 residues. Looked up from germline, CDR1 is SQVTM and CDR2 is ANQGSEA. Trimming removed 1 base from V and 5 bases from J, with 14 bases in between.

The chain has TRBV24-1 and TRBJ2-5; D not certain. This CDR3 is 13 amino acids long. CDR1 is KGHDR, CDR2 SFDVKD, per germline. V lost 3 bases, J lost 3 bases, and 7 bases lay in between. The CDR3 sequence is CATSDGYKETQYF. As DNA, the CDR3 is TGTGCCACCAGTGATGGCTATAAAGAGACCCAGTACTTC.

This clonotype was recorded a few times. The V call is TRBV20-1, the J call TRBJ2-5; 9 bases match TRBD2. CDR3 length: 12 amino acids. With V trimmed by 6 bases and J by 5 bases, 4 bases remained unmatched. Germline V CDR1 and CDR2: DFQATT, SNEGSKA (reference sequence). DNA for the CDR3: TGCAGTGCATTGGCGGGAGGGGAGACCCAGTACTTC. Its translation: CSALAGGETQYF.

In its sample, this clonotype was seen once. The chain couples TRBV10-3 to TRBJ2-5; tentative D call: TRBD1 (6 bases). V shed 8 bases and J shed 3 bases, with 13 bases lying between them. Germline loops: CDR1 ENHRY, CDR2 SYGVKD. The CDR3 sequence is 13 residues long. The CDR3 here is CAIRNAGEETQYF. The DNA of the CDR3 is TGTGCCATCCGAAATGCAGGGGAAGAGACCCAGTACTTC.

The rearrangement uses TRBV11-2 and TRBJ2-1, with 11 bases that match TRBD2. The CDR3 has 15 residues. Germline CDR1 is SGHAT and CDR2 is FQNNGV. With V trimmed by 1 base and J by 9 bases, 5 bases remained unmatched. The CDR3, as DNA: TGTGCCAGCAGCTTAGTCTTAGCGGGAGGGATTGAGCAGTTCTTC. Its translation is CASSLVLAGGIEQFF.

V usage is TRBV18 and J usage is TRBJ2-1; 8 nucleotides line up with TRBD2. This CDR3 has 17 residues. The ends lost 3 bases at V and 4 bases at J; junction bases unmatched: 11. Germline V gene sequence: CDR1 KGHSH, CDR2 LQKENI. The CDR3 protein is CASSPSGLVAGYNEQFF. The CDR3 coding sequence is TGTGCCAGCTCACCTTCCGGTTTAGTAGCGGGGTACAATGAGCAGTTCTTC. Together with reference TRBV18 and TRBJ2-1, the CDR3 gives the full variable domain: NAGVMQNPRHLVRRRGQEARLRCSPMKGHSHVYWYRQLPEEGLKFMVYLQKENIIDESGMPKERFSAEFPKEGPSILRIQQVVRGDSAAYFCASSPSGLVAGYNEQFFGPGTRLTVL.

This clonotype was seen a few times. V is TRBV20-1 and J is TRBJ2-5; a weak D match, TRBD1 (5 bases). Germline lookup yields CDR1 DFQATT and CDR2 SNEGSKA (reference sequence). Deletions cut 3 bases from V and 2 bases from J, with 10 bases between. This CDR3 spans 13 amino acids. Written as DNA, the CDR3 is TGCAGTGCTAGCCCAGGGTTACAAGAGACCCAGTACTTC. Its protein is CSASPGLQETQYF.

This clonotype has a handful of counts. V usage is TRBV29-1 and J usage is TRBJ2-7; TRBD2 agrees at 7 bases. The CDR3 runs to 13 residues. Unmatched junction bases numbered 6, after V lost 6 bases and J lost 1 base. CDR1 is SQVTM, CDR2 ANQGSEA, per germline. In DNA, the CDR3 is TGCAGCGTGGCGCGGGGGTTATCCTACGAGCAGTACTTC. Its protein product is CSVARGLSYEQYF.

V gene TRBV6-5 combines with J gene TRBJ1-2; TRBD1 matches 10 bases. The CDR3 consists of 12 residues. CDR1 MNHEY and CDR2 SVGAGI come from the germline V gene. The V and J ends lost 6 bases and 8 bases, in that order; junction bases with no gene match: 3. CDR3 in amino acids: CASRTGGKGYTF. In nucleotides, the CDR3 is TGTGCCAGCAGGACAGGGGGCAAAGGCTACACCTTC.

V usage is TRBV5-1 and J usage is TRBJ2-3; 8 bases are shared with TRBD2. Germline V gene sequence: CDR1 SGHRS, CDR2 YFSETQ. V shed 1 base, J shed 2 bases, and the junction held 6 bases outside the gene matches. The CDR3 extends over 16 amino acids. Written as DNA, the CDR3 is TGCGCCAGCAGCTTGATCAGCGGGGGTGTCACAGATACGCAGTATTTT. It is translated as CASSLISGGVTDTQYF.

The chain uses TRBV5-1 and TRBJ2-7; 9 nucleotides agree with TRBD1. Trimming took 2 bases from V and 3 from J; bases not matched to a gene: 3. Germline V gene data show CDR1 as SGHRS and CDR2 as YFSETQ. The CDR3 covers 14 residues. The CDR3: CASSLGTGRYEQYF. The CDR3 DNA sequence: TGCGCCAGCAGCTTAGGGACAGGGCGCTACGAGCAGTACTTC.

The rearrangement joins TRBV5-1 to TRBJ1-2; 7 bases are shared with TRBD1. The ends lost 3 bases at V and 8 bases at J; junction bases unmatched: 10. The V gene's germline CDR1 is SGHRS and CDR2 YFSETQ. This CDR3 is built from 14 residues. The DNA of the CDR3 is TGCGCCAGCAGCTCCATTGAGGGGGCGAAAGGCTACACCTTC. The encoded protein is CASSSIEGAKGYTF.

The rearrangement uses TRBV7-2 and TRBJ2-7, with D perhaps TRBD1 (5 bases). Germline values: CDR1 SGHTA, CDR2 FQGNSA. The CDR3 is made up of 14 amino acids. With 2 bases removed from V and 3 bases from J, the gap between germline ends came to 11 bases. The CDR3: CASSLMLTDYEQYF. The DNA for the CDR3 is TGTGCCAGCAGCTTAATGCTGACAGACTACGAGCAGTACTTC.

The rearrangement uses TRBV7-3 and TRBJ2-3; D uncertain. Trimming cost V 2 bases and J 4 bases, with 7 bases left between them. The germline CDR1 and CDR2 sequences are SGHTA and FQGTGA. The CDR3 covers 13 residues. CDR3: CASSLQGPDTQYF. CDR3 nucleotide sequence: TGTGCCAGCAGCTTACAAGGCCCAGATACGCAGTATTTT.